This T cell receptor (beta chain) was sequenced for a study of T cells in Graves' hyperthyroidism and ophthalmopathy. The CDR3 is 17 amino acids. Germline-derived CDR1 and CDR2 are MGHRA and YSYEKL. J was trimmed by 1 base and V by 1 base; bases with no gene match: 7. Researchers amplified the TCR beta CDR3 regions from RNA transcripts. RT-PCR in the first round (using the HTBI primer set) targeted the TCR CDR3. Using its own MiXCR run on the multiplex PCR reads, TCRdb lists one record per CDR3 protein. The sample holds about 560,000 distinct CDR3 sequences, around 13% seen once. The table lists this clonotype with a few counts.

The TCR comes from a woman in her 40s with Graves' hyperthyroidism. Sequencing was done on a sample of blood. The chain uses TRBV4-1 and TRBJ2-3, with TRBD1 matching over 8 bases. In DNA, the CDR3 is TGCGCCAGCAGCCAAGCCAGACAGGGGTTAGGCACAGATACGCAGTATTTT. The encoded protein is CASSQARQGLGTDTQYF.